Listed here is a single T cell receptor beta chain. The V end was cut by 8 bases, the J end by 1 base, with 17 bases between. Germline CDR1 is WSHSY and CDR2 is SAAADI. This CDR3 contains 15 residues. This entry belongs to a study of blood T cell repertoires in COVID-19. For the study at large: Material from acute and convalescent COVID-19 was sourced from the United States, Italy and Spain. PBMCs, B-cell-depleted T cells, or T cells were the source of the cDNA or gDNA that made up the material.

In the original analysis: Amplified reference gene primers provided the basis for estimating nucleated cell counts. TCRdb keeps only in-frame clones here, not all; method: immunoSEQ multiplex PCR. That table supplies the V and J calls and clone size; D and trimming were determined from the DNA. The table includes roughly 130,000 clones, roughly nine tenths detected once. Patients of the Seattle cohort, enrolled during active infection, were followed longitudinally. The clonotype originates from a man between 60 and 70 years old with COVID-19, enrolled during active disease. The rearrangement links TRBV10-2 to TRBJ1-2; D call uncertain. Material for sequencing was peripheral blood. The CDR3 is CASAGVTELNYGYTF. The CDR3 region has the DNA TGCGCCAGCGCGGGCGTGACCGAACTTAACTATGGCTACACCTTC.